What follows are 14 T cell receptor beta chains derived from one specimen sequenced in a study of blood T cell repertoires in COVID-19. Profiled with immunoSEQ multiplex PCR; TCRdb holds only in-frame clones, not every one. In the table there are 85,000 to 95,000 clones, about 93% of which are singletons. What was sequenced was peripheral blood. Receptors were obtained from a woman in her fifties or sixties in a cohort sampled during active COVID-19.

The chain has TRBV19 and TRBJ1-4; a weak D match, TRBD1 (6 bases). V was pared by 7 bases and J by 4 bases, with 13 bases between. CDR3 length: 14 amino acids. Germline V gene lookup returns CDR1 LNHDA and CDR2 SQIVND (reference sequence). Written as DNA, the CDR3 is TGTGCCAGTAAAAACTCAGGGGTTAATGAAAAACTGTTTTTT. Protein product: CASKNSGVNEKLFF.

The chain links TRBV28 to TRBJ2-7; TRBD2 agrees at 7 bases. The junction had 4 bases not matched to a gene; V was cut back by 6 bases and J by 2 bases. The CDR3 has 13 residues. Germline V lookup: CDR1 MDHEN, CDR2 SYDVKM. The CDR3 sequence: CASRWEGPYEQYF. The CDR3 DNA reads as TGTGCCAGCAGGTGGGAGGGCCCCTACGAGCAGTACTTC.

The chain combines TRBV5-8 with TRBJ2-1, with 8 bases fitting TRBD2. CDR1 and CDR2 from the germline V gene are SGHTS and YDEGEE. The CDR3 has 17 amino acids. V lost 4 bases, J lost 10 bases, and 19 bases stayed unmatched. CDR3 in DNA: TGTGCCAGCAGCCCAGGGTGGGGCGGGAGGACCTCCGGGGAGCAGTTCTTC. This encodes CASSPGWGGRTSGEQFF. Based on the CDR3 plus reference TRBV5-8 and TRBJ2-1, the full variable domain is EAGVTQSPTHLIKTRGQQATLRCSPISGHTSVYWYQQALGLGLQFLLWYDEGEERNRGNFPPRFSGRQFPNYSSELNVNALELEDSALYLCASSPGWGGRTSGEQFFGPGTRLTVL.

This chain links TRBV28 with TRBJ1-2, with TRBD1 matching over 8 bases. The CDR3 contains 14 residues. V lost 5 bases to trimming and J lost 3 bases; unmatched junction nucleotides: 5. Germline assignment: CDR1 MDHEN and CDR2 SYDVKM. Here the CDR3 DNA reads TGTGCCAGCAGTCCCGGGACAGGAGACTATGGCTACACCTTC. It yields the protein CASSPGTGDYGYTF.

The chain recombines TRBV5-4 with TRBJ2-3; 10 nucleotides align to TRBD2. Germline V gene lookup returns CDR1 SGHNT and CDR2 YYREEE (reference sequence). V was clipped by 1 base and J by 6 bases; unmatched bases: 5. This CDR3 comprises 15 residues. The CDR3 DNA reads TGTGCCAGCAGCTTGCCTAGCGGGAGTACTGATACGCAGTATTTT. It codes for CASSLPSGSTDTQYF.

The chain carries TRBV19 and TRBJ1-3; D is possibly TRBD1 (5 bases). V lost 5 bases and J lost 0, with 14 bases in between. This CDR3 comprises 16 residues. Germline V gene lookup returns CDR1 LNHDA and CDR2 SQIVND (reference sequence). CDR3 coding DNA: TGTGCCAGTAGTTTCGGACACCACTTCTCTGGAAACACCATATATTTT. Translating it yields CASSFGHHFSGNTIYF. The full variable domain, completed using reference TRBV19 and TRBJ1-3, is DGGITQSPKYLFRKEGQNVTLSCEQNLNHDAMYWYRQDPGQGLRLIYYSQIVNDFQKGDIAEGYSVSREKKESFPLTVTSAQKNPTAFYLCASSFGHHFSGNTIYFGEGSWLTVV.

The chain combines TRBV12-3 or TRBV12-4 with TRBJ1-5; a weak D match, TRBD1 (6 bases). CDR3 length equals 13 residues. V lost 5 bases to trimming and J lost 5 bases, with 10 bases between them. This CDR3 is CASSRQEDQPQHF. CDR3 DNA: TGTGCCAGCAGTCGACAGGAAGATCAGCCCCAGCATTTT.

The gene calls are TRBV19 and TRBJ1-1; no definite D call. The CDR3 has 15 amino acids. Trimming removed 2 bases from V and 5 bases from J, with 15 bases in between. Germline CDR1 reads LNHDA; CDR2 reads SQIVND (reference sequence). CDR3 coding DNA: TGTGCCAGTAGTATATCCCTAGGGAGGGAAACTGAAGCTTTCTTT. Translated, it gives CASSISLGRETEAFF.

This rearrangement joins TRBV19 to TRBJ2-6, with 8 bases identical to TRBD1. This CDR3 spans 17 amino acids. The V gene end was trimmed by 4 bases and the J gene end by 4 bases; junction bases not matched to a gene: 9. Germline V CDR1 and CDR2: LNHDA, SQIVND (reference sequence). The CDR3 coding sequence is TGTGCCAGTAGTAACATCAGGGGGCGTTTAGGGGCCAACGTCCTGACTTTC. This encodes CASSNIRGRLGANVLTF.

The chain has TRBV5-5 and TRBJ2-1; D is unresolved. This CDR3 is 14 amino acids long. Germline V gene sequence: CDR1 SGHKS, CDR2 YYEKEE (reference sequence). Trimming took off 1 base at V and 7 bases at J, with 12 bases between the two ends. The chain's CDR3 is CASSLLSYPNEQFF. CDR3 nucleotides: TGTGCCAGCAGCTTGCTTAGCTATCCTAATGAGCAGTTCTTC.

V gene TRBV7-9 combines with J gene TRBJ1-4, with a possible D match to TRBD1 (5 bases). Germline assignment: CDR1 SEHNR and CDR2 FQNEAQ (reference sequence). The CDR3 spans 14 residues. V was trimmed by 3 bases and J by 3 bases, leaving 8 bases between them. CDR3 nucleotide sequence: TGTGCCAGCAGCTTCGGGGGGGCTAATGAAAAACTGTTTTTT. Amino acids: CASSFGGANEKLFF.

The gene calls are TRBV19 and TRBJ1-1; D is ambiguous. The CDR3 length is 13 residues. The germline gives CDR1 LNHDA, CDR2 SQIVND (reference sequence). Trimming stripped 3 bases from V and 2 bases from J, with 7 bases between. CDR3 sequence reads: CASSIPHNTEAFF. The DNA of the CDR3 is TGTGCCAGTAGTATTCCCCATAACACTGAAGCTTTCTTT.

The CDR3, as DNA: TGTGCCAGCAGTTTACCCGGGAGTTTGGGCCACGAGCAGTACTTC. It encodes CASSLPGSLGHEQYF. The J gene is TRBJ2-7, the V gene TRBV27, with D possibly TRBD2 on 6 matching bases. The V end was cut by 2 bases, the J end by 5 bases, with 16 bases between. The CDR3 runs to 15 residues. Germline V gene lookup returns CDR1 MNHEY and CDR2 SMNVEV (reference sequence).

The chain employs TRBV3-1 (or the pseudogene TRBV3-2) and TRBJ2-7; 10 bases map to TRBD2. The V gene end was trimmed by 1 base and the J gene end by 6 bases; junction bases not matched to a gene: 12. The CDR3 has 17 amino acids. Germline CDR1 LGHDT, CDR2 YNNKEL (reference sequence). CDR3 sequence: CASSQVRAGGQIGEQYF. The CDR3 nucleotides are TGTGCCAGCAGCCAAGTACGAGCGGGGGGGCAGATTGGCGAGCAGTACTTC.